This T cell receptor (beta chain) originates from a study of shared clonotypes between healthy human individuals. Using immunoSEQ multiplex PCR, the repertoire was profiled, and TCRdb retains in-frame clones only, with some absent. This table has about 2.4 million clones, roughly 93% appearing once. V was clipped by 5 bases and J by 4 bases; unmatched bases: 9. This CDR3 contains 17 residues. The germline gives CDR1 MDHEN, CDR2 SYDVKM. The rearrangement uses TRBV28 and TRBJ1-4; 11 bases fit TRBD1. This receptor was obtained from a man younger than 30 in good health. Some clones in this sample may be carry-over from other donors' samples. The sample comprised naive CD4+ T cells from PBMCs. Sample subset: CD45RA+ positively selected. The CDR3 loop is CASSPAGTGGFNEKLFF. The CDR3 DNA sequence: TGTGCCAGCAGTCCCGCCGGGACAGGGGGTTTTAATGAAAAACTGTTTTTT.